The 16 T cell receptor beta chains below were found in one sample sequenced in a study of cytomegalovirus exposure and HLA in healthy donors. Vbeta (60) and Jbeta (13) primers were used in the PCR. The table came from immunoSEQ multiplex PCR; TCRdb's copy has only in-frame clones and leaves some out. Of approximately 89,000 clones in the sample, more than 70% were seen once. The sequenced sample was PBMCs. These receptors originate from a man aged 30 to 39 in good health and CMV-seronegative.

This chain links TRBV28 with TRBJ2-1, with D tentatively TRBD1 (5 bases). V lost 6 bases and J lost 0, with 18 bases in between. Germline V gene data show CDR1 as MDHEN and CDR2 as SYDVKM. The CDR3 spans 17 residues. The DNA for the CDR3 is TGTGCCAGCAGCCGTTTACAGGTGTCCTCCTCCTACAATGAGCAGTTCTTC. This sequence encodes CASSRLQVSSSYNEQFF. Full variable domain (outside the CDR3, taken from reference TRBV28 and TRBJ2-1): DVKVTQSSRYLVKRTGEKVFLECVQDMDHENMFWYRQDPGLGLRLIYFSYDVKMKEKGDIPEGYSVSREKKERFSLILESASTNQTSMYLCASSRLQVSSSYNEQFFGPGTRLTVL.

The CDR3 nucleotides read TGTGCCAGCAGAAGGGGACAGGCTTCCTACGAGCAGTACTTC. Its translation is CASRRGQASYEQYF. The V gene is TRBV6-5, the J gene TRBJ2-7; 8 bases agree with TRBD1. The CDR3 is 14 amino acids. Germline CDR1 MNHEY, CDR2 SVGAGI. Unmatched junction bases numbered 5, after V lost 6 bases and J lost 1 base.

This chain connects TRBV7-2 to TRBJ2-5, with 14 bases lining up with TRBD2. The CDR3 extends over 17 amino acids. Germline loops: CDR1 SGHTA, CDR2 FQGNSA. The ends lost 6 bases at V and 7 bases at J; junction bases unmatched: 13. CDR3 nucleotides: TGTGCCAGCAGGGGAGGGACTAGCGGGGGCCCCGTGCTGACCCAGTACTTC. Encoded protein: CASRGGTSGGPVLTQYF.

The chain uses TRBV10-3 and TRBJ2-7, with TRBD1 identical over 8 bases. V shed 6 bases and J 5 bases; nucleotides not matched to a gene: 6. This CDR3 is 13 amino acids long. The germline V gene has CDR1 ENHRY and CDR2 SYGVKD. The CDR3 DNA reads TGTGCCATCAGACCGGGACAGGAGGACGAGCAGTACTTC. Protein: CAIRPGQEDEQYF.

The chain employs TRBV5-1 and TRBJ2-1, with 11 positions matching TRBD2. The CDR3 is made up of 15 amino acids. Germline lookup yields CDR1 SGHRS and CDR2 YFSETQ. Losses at the gene ends were 3 bases for V and 9 bases for J; bases not matched to a gene: 8. The DNA of the CDR3 is TGCGCCAGCAGCTCTAGCGGGGGGCCCACGGTTGAGCAGTTCTTC. It yields the protein CASSSSGGPTVEQFF.

The chain uses TRBV7-2 and TRBJ1-2, with 7 bases aligning to TRBD1. The ends lost 5 bases at V and 0 bases at J; junction bases unmatched: 6. The CDR3 is 15 amino acids. Per the germline V gene, CDR1 is SGHTA and CDR2 is FQGNSA. The CDR3 loop reads CASSLGTAANYGYTF. The DNA for the CDR3 is TGTGCCAGCAGCCTCGGGACAGCTGCTAACTATGGCTACACCTTC.

The chain is built from TRBV2 and TRBJ2-2, with a weak D call TRBD1 (5 bases). This CDR3 spans 17 amino acids. V was trimmed by 5 bases and J by 1 base, leaving 17 bases between them. CDR1 and CDR2 from the germline V gene are SNHLY and FYNNEI. The CDR3 here is CASSQGMAALNTGELFF. The DNA of the CDR3 is TGTGCCAGCAGTCAGGGAATGGCAGCTCTGAACACCGGGGAGCTGTTTTTT.

The V and J genes are TRBV9 and TRBJ1-3, with D perhaps TRBD1 (6 bases). V was shortened by 3 bases and J by 3 bases, with 16 bases between the two germline ends. The CDR3 is 16 amino acids. Germline assignment: CDR1 SGDLS and CDR2 YYNGEE. The chain's CDR3 is CASSAHLGTSGNTIYF. The CDR3 DNA follows: TGTGCCAGCAGCGCCCACCTGGGGACAAGTGGAAACACCATATATTTT.

The gene calls are TRBV10-3 and TRBJ1-5; D is uncertain. V lost 3 bases to trimming and J lost 3 bases, with 12 bases between them. Germline V lookup: CDR1 ENHRY, CDR2 SYGVKD. The CDR3 is 15 residues long. This CDR3 is CAISERGEPNQPQHF. The CDR3 bases are TGTGCCATCAGTGAACGGGGAGAACCCAATCAGCCCCAGCATTTT.

The genes are TRBV10-3 and TRBJ2-7; D is possibly TRBD2 (6 bases). Germline lookup yields CDR1 ENHRY and CDR2 SYGVKD. Trimming took off 10 bases at V and 2 bases at J, with 15 bases between the two ends. The CDR3 covers 13 residues. CDR3 nucleotide sequence: TGTGCCACCACGGGACTTACTCCCTACGAGCAGTACTTC. Translating gives CATTGLTPYEQYF.

This chain connects TRBV25-1 to TRBJ2-1; TRBD2 matches 13 bases. CDR1 is MGHDK, CDR2 SYGVNS, per germline. V shed 2 bases and J 7 bases; nucleotides not matched to a gene: 8. There are 17 residues in the CDR3. DNA for the CDR3: TGTGCCAGCAGTGAAACTAGCGGGAGGGCCCCATGGAATGAGCAGTTCTTC. It yields the protein CASSETSGRAPWNEQFF.

The V call is TRBV18, the J call TRBJ1-5, with 8 bases lining up with TRBD1. The CDR3 contains 16 residues. V shed 3 bases and J 3 bases; nucleotides not matched to a gene: 7. Germline V gene data show CDR1 as KGHSH and CDR2 as LQKENI. The CDR3 DNA is TGTGCCAGCTCACCGTCGACAGGGGCGAACAATCAGCCCCAGCATTTT. Residues: CASSPSTGANNQPQHF.

The rearrangement uses TRBV7-9 and TRBJ1-2; TRBD1 might be the D (5 bases). This CDR3 is built from 14 residues. V lost 2 bases and J 4 bases, leaving 11 bases between the germline ends. Per the germline V gene, CDR1 is SEHNR and CDR2 is FQNEAQ (reference sequence). CDR3 residues: CASSLRLDSYGYTF. The CDR3 DNA reads as TGTGCCAGCAGCTTAAGACTAGACAGCTATGGCTACACCTTC.

The V and J genes are TRBV6-6 and TRBJ2-3; TRBD2 is a possible D gene (5 bases). The CDR3 has 13 amino acids. Per the germline V gene, CDR1 is MNHNY and CDR2 is SVGAGI (reference sequence). V shed 8 bases and J shed 2 bases, with 11 bases lying between them. The CDR3 region is CASGPGTTDTQYF. The CDR3 DNA follows: TGTGCCAGCGGACCGGGAACCACAGATACGCAGTATTTT.

The rearrangement joins TRBV19 to TRBJ1-1; D uncertain. Germline lookup yields CDR1 LNHDA and CDR2 SQIVND (reference sequence). CDR3 size: 15 residues. Trimming pared 3 bases from V and 0 bases from J, leaving 11 bases between. In DNA form, the CDR3 reads TGTGCCAGTAGTATTAACCCGGGGTTGAACACTGAAGCTTTCTTT. Amino acid sequence: CASSINPGLNTEAFF.

The chain has TRBV4-1 and TRBJ1-1; possible D gene TRBD1, 6 bases. Germline loops: CDR1 MGHRA, CDR2 YSYEKL. Trimming removed 6 bases at V and 6 bases at J, with 29 bases between. The CDR3 covers 18 residues. CDR3 amino acids: CASSQIQALRGSIPEAFF. The CDR3 nucleotides are TGCGCCAGCAGTCAAATACAGGCCCTCAGGGGATCGATACCTGAAGCTTTCTTT.